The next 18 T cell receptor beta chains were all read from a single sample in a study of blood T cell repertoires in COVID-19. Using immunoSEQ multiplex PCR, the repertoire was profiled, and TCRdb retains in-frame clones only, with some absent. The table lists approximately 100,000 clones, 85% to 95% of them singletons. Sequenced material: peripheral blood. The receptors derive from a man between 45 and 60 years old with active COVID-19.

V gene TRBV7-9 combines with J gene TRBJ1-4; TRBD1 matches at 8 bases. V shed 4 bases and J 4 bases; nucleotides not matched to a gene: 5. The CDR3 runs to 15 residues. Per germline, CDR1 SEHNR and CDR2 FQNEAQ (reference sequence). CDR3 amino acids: CASSSQTGVNEKLFF. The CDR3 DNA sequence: TGTGCCAGCAGCTCCCAGACAGGGGTTAATGAAAAACTGTTTTTT.

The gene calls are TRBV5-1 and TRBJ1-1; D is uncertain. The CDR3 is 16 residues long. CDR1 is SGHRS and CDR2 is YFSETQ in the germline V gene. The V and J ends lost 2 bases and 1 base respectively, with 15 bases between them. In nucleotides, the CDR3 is TGCGCCAGCAGCTTTCAGGCAGGTTTGCAGAACACTGAAGCTTTCTTT. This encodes CASSFQAGLQNTEAFF.

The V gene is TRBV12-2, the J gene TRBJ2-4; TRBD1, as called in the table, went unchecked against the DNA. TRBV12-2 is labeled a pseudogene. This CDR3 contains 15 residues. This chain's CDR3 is CASRFPTGGVDIQYF. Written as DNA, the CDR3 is TGTGCAAGTCGCTTCCCGACAGGGGGCGTGGACATTCAGTACTTC.

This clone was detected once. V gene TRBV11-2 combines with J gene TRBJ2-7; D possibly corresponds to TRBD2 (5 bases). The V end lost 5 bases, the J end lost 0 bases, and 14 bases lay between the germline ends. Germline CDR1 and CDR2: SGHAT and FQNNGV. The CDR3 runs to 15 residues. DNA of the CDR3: TGTGCCAGCAGCCCTTGGACGGGGAGCTCCTACGAGCAGTACTTC. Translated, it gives CASSPWTGSSYEQYF.

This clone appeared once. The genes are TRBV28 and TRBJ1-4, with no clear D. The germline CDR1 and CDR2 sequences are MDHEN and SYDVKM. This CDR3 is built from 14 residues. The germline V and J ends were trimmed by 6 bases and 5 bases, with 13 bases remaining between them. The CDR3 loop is CASRPRIPNEKLFF. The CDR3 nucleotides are TGTGCCAGCAGACCGCGGATACCCAATGAAAAACTGTTTTTT.

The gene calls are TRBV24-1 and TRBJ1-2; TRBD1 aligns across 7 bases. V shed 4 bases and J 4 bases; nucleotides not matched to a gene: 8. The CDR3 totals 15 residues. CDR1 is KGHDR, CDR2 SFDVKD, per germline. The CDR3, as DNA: TGTGCCACCAGTGACCCCGCTGAGGGGGCCTATGGCTACACCTTC. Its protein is CATSDPAEGAYGYTF.

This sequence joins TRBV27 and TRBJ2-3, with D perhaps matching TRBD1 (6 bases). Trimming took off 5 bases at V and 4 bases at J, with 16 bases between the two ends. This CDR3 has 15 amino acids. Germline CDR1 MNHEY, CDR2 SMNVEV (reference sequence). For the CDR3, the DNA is TGTGCCAGCAGTCCTTTACAGGGATTGGCAGATACGCAGTATTTT. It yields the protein CASSPLQGLADTQYF.

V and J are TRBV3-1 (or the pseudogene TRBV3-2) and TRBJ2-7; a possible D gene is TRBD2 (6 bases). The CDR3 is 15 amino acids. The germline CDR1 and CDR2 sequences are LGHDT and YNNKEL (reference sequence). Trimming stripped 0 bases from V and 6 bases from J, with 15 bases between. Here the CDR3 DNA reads TGTGCCAGCAGCCAAGAGGCGGGGACCGCTGGCGAGCAGTACTTC. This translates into CASSQEAGTAGEQYF.

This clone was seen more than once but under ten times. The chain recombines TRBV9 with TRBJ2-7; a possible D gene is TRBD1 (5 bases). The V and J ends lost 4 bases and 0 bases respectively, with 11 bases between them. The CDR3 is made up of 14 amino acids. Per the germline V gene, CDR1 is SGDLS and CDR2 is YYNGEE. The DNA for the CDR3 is TGTGCCAGCAGCTCTACAGGAAGCTCCTACGAGCAGTACTTC. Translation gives CASSSTGSSYEQYF.

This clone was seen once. CDR3 in amino acids: CASSLALAGGENTQYF. The DNA for the CDR3 is TGCGCCAGCAGCTTGGCCCTAGCGGGGGGGGAAAATACGCAGTATTTT. The V and J genes are TRBV5-1 and TRBJ2-3; 12 nucleotides agree with TRBD2. J gave up 7 bases and V 0 bases, and 6 bases lay outside the gene matches. CDR3 size: 16 residues. The germline V gene has CDR1 SGHRS and CDR2 YFSETQ.

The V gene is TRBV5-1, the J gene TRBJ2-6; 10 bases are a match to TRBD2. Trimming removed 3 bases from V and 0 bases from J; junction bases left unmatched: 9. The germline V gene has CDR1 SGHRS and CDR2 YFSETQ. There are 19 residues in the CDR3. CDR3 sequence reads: CASSSRPLAGDSGANVLTF. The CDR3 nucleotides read TGCGCCAGCAGCTCCCGTCCGCTAGCGGGAGACTCTGGGGCCAACGTCCTGACTTTC. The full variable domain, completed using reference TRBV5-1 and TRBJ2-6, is KAGVTQTPRYLIKTRGQQVTLSCSPISGHRSVSWYQQTPGQGLQFLFEYFSETQRNKGNFPGRFSGRQFSNSRSEMNVSTLELGDSALYLCASSSRPLAGDSGANVLTFGAGSRLTVL.

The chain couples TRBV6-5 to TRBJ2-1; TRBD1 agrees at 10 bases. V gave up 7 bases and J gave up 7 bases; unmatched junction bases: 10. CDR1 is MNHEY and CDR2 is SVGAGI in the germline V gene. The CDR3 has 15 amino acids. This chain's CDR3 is CASKSRDRGSNEQFF. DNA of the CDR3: TGTGCCAGCAAAAGCCGGGACAGGGGCTCTAATGAGCAGTTCTTC.

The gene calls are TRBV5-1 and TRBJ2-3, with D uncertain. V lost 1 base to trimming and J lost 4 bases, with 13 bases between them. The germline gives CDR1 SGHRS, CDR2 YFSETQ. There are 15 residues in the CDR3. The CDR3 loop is CASSLLDGPSDTQYF. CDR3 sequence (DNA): TGCGCCAGCAGCTTGCTAGACGGCCCCTCAGATACGCAGTATTTT.

The CDR3 DNA follows: TGTGCCAGCAGCTTGTCTTCTCAGCCCCAGCATTTT. This codes for CASSLSSQPQHF. V is TRBV5-6 and J is TRBJ1-5; D unclear. This CDR3 region has 12 residues. V was trimmed by 1 base and J by 6 bases, leaving 5 bases between them. Germline V gene sequence: CDR1 SGHDT, CDR2 YYEEEE.

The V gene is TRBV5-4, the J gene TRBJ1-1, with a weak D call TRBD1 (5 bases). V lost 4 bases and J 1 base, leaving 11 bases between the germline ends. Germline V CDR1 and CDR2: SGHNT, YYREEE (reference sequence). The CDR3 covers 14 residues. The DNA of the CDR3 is TGTGCCAGCAGCACCAGGGTCGCGAACACTGAAGCTTTCTTT. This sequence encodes CASSTRVANTEAFF.

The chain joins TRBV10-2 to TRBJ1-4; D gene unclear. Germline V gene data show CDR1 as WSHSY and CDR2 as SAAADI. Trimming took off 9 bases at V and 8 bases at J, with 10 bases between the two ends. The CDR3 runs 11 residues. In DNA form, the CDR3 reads TGCGCCAGTACCCGAGAGGAAAAACTGTTTTTT. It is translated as CASTREEKLFF.

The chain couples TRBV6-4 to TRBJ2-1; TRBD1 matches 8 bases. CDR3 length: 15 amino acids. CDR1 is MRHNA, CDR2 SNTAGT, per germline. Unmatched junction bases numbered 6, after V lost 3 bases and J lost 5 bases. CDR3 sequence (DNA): TGTGCCAGCAGTGAGGGACAGGCACCCCACAATGAGCAGTTCTTC. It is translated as CASSEGQAPHNEQFF.

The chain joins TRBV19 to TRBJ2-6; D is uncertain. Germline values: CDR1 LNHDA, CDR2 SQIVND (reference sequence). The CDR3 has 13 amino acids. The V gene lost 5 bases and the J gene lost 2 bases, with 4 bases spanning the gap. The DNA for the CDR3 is TGTGCCAGTAGTTTCGCTGGGGCCAACGTCCTGACTTTC. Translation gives CASSFAGANVLTF.